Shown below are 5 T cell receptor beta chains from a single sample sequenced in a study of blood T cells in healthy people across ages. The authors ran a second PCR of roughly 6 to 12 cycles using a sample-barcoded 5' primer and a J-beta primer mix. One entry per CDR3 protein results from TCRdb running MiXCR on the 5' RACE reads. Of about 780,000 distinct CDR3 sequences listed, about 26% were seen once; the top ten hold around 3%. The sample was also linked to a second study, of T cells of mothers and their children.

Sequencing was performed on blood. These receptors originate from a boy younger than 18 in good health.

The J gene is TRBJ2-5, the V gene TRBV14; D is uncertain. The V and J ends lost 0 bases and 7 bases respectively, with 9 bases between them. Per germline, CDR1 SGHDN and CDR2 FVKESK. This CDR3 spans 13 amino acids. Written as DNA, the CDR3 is TGTGCCAGCAGCCAAGAAGGGCCAGGGACCCAGTACTTC. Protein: CASSQEGPGTQYF.

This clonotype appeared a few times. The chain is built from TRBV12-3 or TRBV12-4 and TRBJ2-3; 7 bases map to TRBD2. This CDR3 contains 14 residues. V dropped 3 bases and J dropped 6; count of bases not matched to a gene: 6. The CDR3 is CASSFGGGRDTQYF. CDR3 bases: TGTGCCAGCAGTTTCGGCGGGGGAAGGGATACGCAGTATTTT.

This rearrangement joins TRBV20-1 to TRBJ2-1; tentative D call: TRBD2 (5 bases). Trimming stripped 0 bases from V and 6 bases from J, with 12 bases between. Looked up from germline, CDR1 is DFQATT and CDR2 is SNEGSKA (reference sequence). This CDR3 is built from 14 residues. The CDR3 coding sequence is TGCAGTGCTAGAGATCTCAGCCGGGGCAATGAGCAGTTCTTC. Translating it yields CSARDLSRGNEQFF.

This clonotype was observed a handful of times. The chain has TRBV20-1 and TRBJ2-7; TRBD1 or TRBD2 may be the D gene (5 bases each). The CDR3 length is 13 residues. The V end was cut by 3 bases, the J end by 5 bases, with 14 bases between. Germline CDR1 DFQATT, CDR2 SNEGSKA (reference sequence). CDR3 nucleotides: TGCAGTGCTAGGGAGGCTGGGGCCCACGAGCAGTACTTC. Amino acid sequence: CSAREAGAHEQYF.

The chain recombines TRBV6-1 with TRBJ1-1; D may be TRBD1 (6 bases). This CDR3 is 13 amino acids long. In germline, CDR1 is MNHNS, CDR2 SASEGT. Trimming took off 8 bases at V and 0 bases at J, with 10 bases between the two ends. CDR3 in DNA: TGTGCCAGCCTACAGGGCGTGAACACTGAAGCTTTCTTT. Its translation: CASLQGVNTEAFF.